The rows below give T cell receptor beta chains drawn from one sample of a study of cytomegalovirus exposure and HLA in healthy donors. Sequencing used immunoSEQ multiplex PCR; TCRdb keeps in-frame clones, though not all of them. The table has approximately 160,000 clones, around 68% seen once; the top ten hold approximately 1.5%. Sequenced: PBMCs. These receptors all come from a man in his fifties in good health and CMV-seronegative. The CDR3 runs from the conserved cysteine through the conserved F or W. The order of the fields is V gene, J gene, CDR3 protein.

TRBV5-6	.	CASSLAWGANYEQYF
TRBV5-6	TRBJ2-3	CASKLRSGVGTDTQYF
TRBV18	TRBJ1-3	CASSPDRVGNTIYF
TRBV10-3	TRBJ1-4	CAISGTASFGEKLFF
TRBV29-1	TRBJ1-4	CSGQRSTNEKLFF
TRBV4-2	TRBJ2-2	CASSRQVSATATAVRELFF
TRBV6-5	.	CASSYLGGMYEQYF
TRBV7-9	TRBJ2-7	CANSLGMGQVVYEQYF
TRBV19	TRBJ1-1	CASSITAGLVNTEAFF
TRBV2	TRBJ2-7	CASSEGTQTYEQYF
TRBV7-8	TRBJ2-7	CASSFLGQGSYEQYF
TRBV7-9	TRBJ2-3	CASSLAGGTDTQYF
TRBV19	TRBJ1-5	CASANGGGGNQPQHF
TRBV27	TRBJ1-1	CASSSRRDTTEAFF
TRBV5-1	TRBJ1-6	CASSLDDSLNSPLHF
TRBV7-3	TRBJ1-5	CAKGGRGLRQPQHF
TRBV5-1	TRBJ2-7	CASSLGGTGGLDEQYF
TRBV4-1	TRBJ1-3	CASSQAGQGYTIYF
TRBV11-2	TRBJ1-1	CASSLHSAGIAEAFF
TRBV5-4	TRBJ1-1	CASSPEDSLSITEAFF
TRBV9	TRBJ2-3	CASSAGGDTQYF
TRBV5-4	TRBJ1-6	CASSPGQGANNSPLHF
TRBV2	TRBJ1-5	CASSDRRGGQPQHF
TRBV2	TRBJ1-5	CASSGENSNQPQHF
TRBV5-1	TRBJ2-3	CASSSSPKLPDTQYF
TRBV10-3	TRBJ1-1	CAISEFPGTEAFF
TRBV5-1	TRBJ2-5	CASSLGTFQETQYF
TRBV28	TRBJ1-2	CASSFMVGGSYGYTF
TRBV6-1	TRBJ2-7	CASSVGLGMDRGYEQYF
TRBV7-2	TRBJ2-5	CASSLEGRGGSQETQYF
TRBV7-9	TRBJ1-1	CASSTAGYTEAFF
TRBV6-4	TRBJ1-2	CASRRDRGNYGYTF
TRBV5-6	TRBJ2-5	CASTPAPFSTGGETQYF
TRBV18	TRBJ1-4	CASSLGAGEMKKLFF